This entry features one T cell receptor (beta chain) sequence. The antigen is undetermined. This sample is drawn from a study of cytomegalovirus exposure and HLA in healthy donors. Findings and limits, study-wide: Usually a TCR sequence was rare, but some public TCRs were found in many donors. Productive rates of about 87% or about 30% were seen for most TCR beta V segments in an earlier analysis.

13 Jbeta primers and 60 Vbeta primers were used for the PCR. TCRdb's table, derived via immunoSEQ multiplex PCR, lists solely in-frame clones and lacks some. The table has some 120,000 clones, 70% to 85% seen once; the top ten hold approximately 3.8%. While unrecorded immune exposures were likely, the donors were nominally healthy when sampled. The V gene lost 4 bases and the J gene lost 2 bases, with 12 bases spanning the gap. In germline, CDR1 is SGHAT, CDR2 FQNNGV. The CDR3 length is 14 residues. Sequenced sample: PBMCs. This chain links TRBV11-2 with TRBJ2-7; possible D gene TRBD2, 5 bases. The source of this sequence is a man aged 35-49 years in good health and CMV-seropositive. CDR3 region: CASSSTGNPYEQYF. CDR3 sequence (DNA): TGTGCCAGCAGCTCAACCGGGAACCCCTACGAGCAGTACTTC.